This T cell receptor beta chain appears in the sequencing data of a study of neurological immune-mediated disorders. General study points: The most TCR clonal expansion was seen in HTLV-1-associated myelopathy, and the least was seen in multiple sclerosis, which fell below healthy controls.

It was by 5'RACE with 10-nucleotide random UMIs that the cDNA was made. TCRdb reprocessed the 5' RACE reads via MiXCR and lists one record per CDR3 protein. Of some 53,000 distinct CDR3 sequences in the sample, around 16% were seen once. Comment on this clonotype: The antigen is not known.

V was clipped by 3 bases and J by 2 bases; unmatched bases: 4. Per the germline V gene, CDR1 is MDHEN and CDR2 is SYDVKM. This CDR3 has 14 residues. The sample comprised PBMCs. This sequence joins TRBV28 and TRBJ2-7, with 7 bases lining up with TRBD2. This TCR came from a man in his sixties in good health. CDR3 region: CASSLGGGAYEQYF. DNA of the CDR3: TGTGCCAGCAGTTTGGGTGGGGGGGCCTACGAGCAGTACTTC.